Below, one TCR beta chain is given with its context. The junction departs from the called germline gene at one end, perhaps through a read error. This entry belongs to a study of molecular identifiers for immune sequencing clone quantification. TCR libraries were built in bulk with a published protocol and specific TCR primers. TCRdb re-derived calls from the PCR reads in MiXCR, one entry per CDR3 protein. The table records over 550,000 distinct CDR3 sequences, about 25% of them present only once. Sorted inputs of about 19,000 to 1,100,000 cells, with 10%, 30% or 50% RNA, yielded naive CD8 libraries. Per the germline V gene, CDR1 is PRHDT and CDR2 is FYEKMQ (reference sequence). The CDR3 is 16 residues long.

The TCR comes from a human donor in good health. Some libraries in this study had Jurkat cell RNA spiked in. The chain uses TRBV13 and TRBJ2-2, with 9 nucleotides matching TRBD2. The sequencing input was naive CD8+ T cells from blood, with Jurkat cell RNA spiked in. Subset indicated: FACS-sorted CD8+CD4-CCR7+CD45RA+ naive T cells. The CDR3 DNA reads TGTGCCAGCAGCATAGGGACTAGCCGCGACACCGGGGAGCTGTTTTTT. As protein: CASSIGTSRDTGELFF.